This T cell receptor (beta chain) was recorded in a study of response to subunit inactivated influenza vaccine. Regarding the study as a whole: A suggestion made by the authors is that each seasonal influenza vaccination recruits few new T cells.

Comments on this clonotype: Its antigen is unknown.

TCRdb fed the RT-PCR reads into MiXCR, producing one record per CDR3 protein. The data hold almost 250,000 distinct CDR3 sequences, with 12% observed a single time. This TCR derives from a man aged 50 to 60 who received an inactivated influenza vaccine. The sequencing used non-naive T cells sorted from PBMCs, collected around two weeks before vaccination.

CDR3: CASRRGQGAADTQYF. The CDR3 nucleotides are TGCGCCAGCAGAAGAGGGCAGGGGGCCGCAGATACGCAGTATTTT. The J gene is TRBJ2-3, the V gene TRBV5-1, with 8 bases that match TRBD1. Germline-derived CDR1 and CDR2 are SGHRS and YFSETQ. V was clipped by 5 bases and J by 4 bases; unmatched bases: 9. The CDR3 length is 15 residues.